The entry that follows covers one T cell receptor (beta chain) sequence. The antigen remains undetermined. Using a J-beta primer mix together with a sample-barcoded 5' primer, a second PCR was run for about 6 to 11 cycles. MiXCR, run by TCRdb on the 5' RACE reads, gives a single entry per CDR3 protein. The data hold 1,300,000 or so distinct CDR3 sequences, with approximately 59% observed a single time. This sample stems from a study of blood T cells in healthy people across ages. General study points: Higher diversity, along with more naive CD4+ cells, distinguished long-lived donors from aged donors. Any changes in expanded clonotypes were possibly confounded, as donor CMV status remained unknown.

This CDR3 contains 16 residues. Germline loops: CDR1 SGDLS, CDR2 YYNGEE. This clonotype was sampled from a man aged 18 to 35 in good health. Material: blood. The V and J genes are TRBV9 and TRBJ2-5; 9 bases align to TRBD1. The assigned J gene may be wrong: the sequence end matches TRBJ2-7 better. The CDR3 bases are TGTGCCAGCAGCCCCCGGGGGACAGGGACGTGGGACGAGCAGTACTTC. It encodes CASSPRGTGTWDEQYF.